The entry below describes one T cell receptor (beta chain). Its recognized antigen is unknown. No much larger clone is present one base from it, and per-base qualities are unavailable. Library preparation used the immunoSEQ multiplex PCR assay. High-throughput TCR-beta CDR3 sequencing of genomic DNA from most patients was performed by Adaptive Biotechnologies. On the authors' methods: Adaptive's ImmunoSEQ software supplied the TCR sequencing data for about 18 patients, while MiXCR and VDJtools were used to process a few other patients. CDR3 nucleotide sequences shared between donor and recipient were removed because their origin could not be assigned. To count as alloreactive, a clone needed at least 2-fold expansion over unstimulated cells and a minimum CFSE-low frequency of 0.002% (template counts) or 0.001% (read counts). Clones detected in sequenced pre-transplant spleen, lymph node, or MLR CFSE-low populations of the donor or recipient were defined as mappable. The cumulative frequency of alloreactive clones was calculated as a percentage of all sequences, weighted by copy number. This is the immuneACCESS table as TCRdb keeps it, with only in-frame sequences that have V and J called. A part of the clones is gone; compared with another copy, unresolved V genes explain less than half, and the rest is unexplained. D and trimming were read from the DNA, whereas the V and J calls and clone size are those reported in that table. Present in this sample are about 25,000 clones, less than 95% of which were seen just once. The ten largest make up about 0.47% of the sample.

The germline V gene (reference sequence) sets CDR1 to LNHNV and CDR2 to YYDKDF. The V end loses 5 bases and the J end loses 3 bases, and a stretch of 11 bases separates them. Including the terminal cysteine and phenylalanine, the CDR3 comprises 14 residues. CDR3 DNA is the only sequence kept; it has 42 bases, read in frame from the first base. In the first month after transplant, blood samples were collected up to 4 times, and after that at least monthly when available. The data stem from a study of graft-versus-host responses after intestinal transplantation (TCRdb year 2021). About the full investigation: Recipients received multivisceral, liver-intestinal, or isolated intestinal transplants. Every recipient was given anti-thymocyte globulin induction, followed by about three years of maintenance tacrolimus and steroids. Bulk TCR-beta CDR3 sequencing was used to track graft-versus-host and host-versus-graft alloreactive T cell clones in the graft, circulation and bone marrow after intestinal transplantation. To identify alloreactive clones, pre-transplant mixed lymphocyte reaction products were sequenced and compared with unstimulated pre-transplant donor and recipient T cells. Of the roughly 24 intestinal transplant recipients enrolled in the cohort, one of whom was a retransplant, 3 patients without pretransplant specimens were excluded. Donor T cell macrochimerism was defined as a peak of at least 4% donor T cells among recipient peripheral blood mononuclear cells. Rather than going through the commercial service, samples from three later patients were sequenced in-house on an Illumina MiSeq and processed with MiXCR. Overall study results and their limits: The conclusions were limited by the relatively low number and heterogeneity of the intestinal transplant patients. Early after transplant, peak levels of circulating GvH clones were found to be associated with declines in HvG clones. GvH clones were detected in recipient bone marrow, and some appeared earlier in ileal mucosa or blood, consistent with an intestinal mucosal origin. In the allografts of patients with donor T cell macrochimerism, GvH to HvG T cell clonal ratios were high.

The source material was PBMCs, sampled 156 days after intestinal transplant. This sequence originates from a human patient who received an intestinal transplant, so some T cells may come from the graft donor. The V and J segments used are TRBV15 and TRBJ2-4; TRBD2 might be the D gene, on 6 matching bases. The CDR3 here reads CATSRGSDKNIQYF. In nucleotides, the sequence is TGTGCCACCAGCCGGGGGTCGGACAAAAACATTCAGTACTTC. Supplemented by the reference TRBV15 and TRBJ2-4 proteins around the CDR3, the complete variable domain is DAMVIQNPRYQVTQFGKPVTLSCSQTLNHNVMYWYQQKSSQAPKLLFHYYDKDFNNEADTPDNFQSRRPNTSFCFLDIRSPGLGDTAMYLCATSRGSDKNIQYFGAGTRLSVL.